The 30 T cell receptor beta chains presented below share a single source sample, sequenced in a study of shared clonotypes between healthy human individuals. The data were produced by immunoSEQ multiplex PCR, yet TCRdb's version contains in-frame clones alone and is incomplete. The table lists about 520,000 clones, roughly 95% of them singletons. The sample consisted of naive CD4+ T cells sorted from blood. Subset specified: CD45RA+ positively selected. Source of these receptors: a woman in her twenties or thirties in good health.

The chain combines TRBV5-6 with TRBJ1-4; TRBD1 matches 8 bases. The CDR3 runs to 14 residues. Germline V gives CDR1 SGHDT, CDR2 YYEEEE. The trim removed 4 bases at V and 7 bases at J, leaving 6 bases unmatched. CDR3 residues: CASSVGQGGEKLFF. The CDR3 region has the DNA TGTGCCAGCAGCGTCGGACAGGGTGGTGAAAAACTGTTTTTT. The full variable domain, in which reference TRBV5-6 and TRBJ1-4 provide the parts outside the CDR3, is DAGVTQSPTHLIKTRGQQVTLRCSPKSGHDTVSWYQQALGQGPQFIFQYYEEEERQRGNFPDRFSGHQFPNYSSELNVNALLLGDSALYLCASSVGQGGEKLFFGSGTQLSVL.

The chain is built from TRBV6-5 and TRBJ2-1; perhaps TRBD2 as D (6 bases). The CDR3 runs to 13 residues. V lost 4 bases, J lost 9 bases, and 13 bases lay in between. The germline V gene has CDR1 MNHEY and CDR2 SVGAGI. The CDR3 sequence: CASSLQGGGEQFF. The CDR3 DNA is TGTGCCAGCAGTTTGCAGGGAGGAGGTGAGCAGTTCTTC.

V is TRBV27 and J is TRBJ1-2, with D perhaps matching TRBD1 (5 bases). Trimming took 8 bases from V and 5 from J, leaving 15 bases between them. CDR1 is MNHEY, CDR2 SMNVEV, per germline (reference sequence). The CDR3 loop spans 13 amino acids. CDR3 protein: CASGTSGVYGYTF. The CDR3 nucleotides read TGTGCCAGCGGGACGTCGGGGGTTTATGGCTACACCTTC.

The rearrangement joins TRBV6-1 to TRBJ2-5, with TRBD2 matching over 8 bases. Germline V gives CDR1 MNHNS, CDR2 SASEGT. The CDR3 extends over 14 amino acids. V lost 8 bases to trimming and J lost 2 bases; unmatched junction nucleotides: 7. The CDR3 nucleotides are TGTGCCAGCTACAGCGGGGGTGGACAAGAGACCCAGTACTTC. Its protein product is CASYSGGGQETQYF.

This chain uses TRBV19 with TRBJ2-5, with 8 bases lining up with TRBD2. There are 14 residues in the CDR3. Germline CDR1 is LNHDA and CDR2 is SQIVND (reference sequence). V trimming: 7 bases; J trimming: 5 bases; junction bases outside the gene matches: 9. The CDR3 DNA is TGTGCCAGTACCAGCGGGAGACCTGGGGAGACCCAGTACTTC. Translating it yields CASTSGRPGETQYF.

Notes on this clone: The sample carries other DNA sequences with the same CDR3. CDR3 bases: TGTGCCAGCAGCTTAGCCCAGAACACTGAAGCTTTCTTT. This translates into CASSLAQNTEAFF. The chain recombines TRBV7-9 with TRBJ1-1; D gene ambiguous. Germline V gives CDR1 SEHNR, CDR2 FQNEAQ (reference sequence). The CDR3 spans 13 residues. V gave up 0 bases and J gave up 1 base, with 3 bases separating them.

The CDR3 reads CASSRRPENTEAFF. CDR3 coding DNA: TGCGCCAGCAGCCGCAGACCTGAAAACACTGAAGCTTTCTTT. This chain joins TRBV4-1 and TRBJ1-1; D unclear. CDR1 MGHRA and CDR2 YSYEKL come from the germline V gene. Trimming stripped 4 bases from V and 2 bases from J, with 11 bases between. This CDR3 has 14 amino acids.

This chain links TRBV21-1 with TRBJ2-7. TRBV21-1 is a pseudogene segment. The CDR3 is 15 residues long. The CDR3 loop reads CAARRGASQAYEQYF. The CDR3 DNA is TGTGCAGCCAGGAGGGGGGCCAGTCAGGCCTACGAGCAGTACTTC.

The rearrangement links TRBV28 to TRBJ2-2; D is unclear. Germline loops: CDR1 MDHEN, CDR2 SYDVKM. This CDR3 is built from 13 residues. Trimming removed 5 bases at V and 3 bases at J, with 7 bases between. CDR3 nucleotides: TGTGCCAGCAGTCAACAGCACACCGGGGAGCTGTTTTTT. This translates into CASSQQHTGELFF.

The chain combines TRBV11-3 with TRBJ2-2; no definite D call. This CDR3 has 12 amino acids. The germline gives CDR1 SGHNT, CDR2 YENEEA. Trimming pared 5 bases from V and 1 base from J, leaving 2 bases between. The chain's CDR3 is CASSKNTGELFF. The CDR3 bases are TGTGCCAGCAGCAAGAACACCGGGGAGCTGTTTTTT.

This chain links TRBV5-4 with TRBJ2-7; 9 bases line up with TRBD1. J lost 5 bases, V lost 7 bases, and 7 bases had no gene match. CDR1 is SGHNT, CDR2 YYREEE, per germline (reference sequence). This CDR3 spans 13 amino acids. CDR3 DNA sequence: TGTGCCAGCGGACCGGACAGGGGCAACGAGCAGTACTTC. Protein sequence: CASGPDRGNEQYF.

V usage is TRBV7-6 and J usage is TRBJ2-7; 11 nucleotides match TRBD2. Trimming took 4 bases from V and 8 from J; bases not matched to a gene: 13. This CDR3 is 16 amino acids long. CDR1 and CDR2 from the germline V gene are SGHVS and FNYEAQ. CDR3 DNA sequence: TGTGCCAGCAGCTCGCCGACTAGCGGGACCCCCGGAAAGCAGTACTTC. Amino acid sequence: CASSSPTSGTPGKQYF.

The chain carries TRBV18 and TRBJ1-4; 7 nucleotides line up with TRBD1. V lost 4 bases, J lost 0 bases, and 5 bases stayed unmatched. This CDR3 contains 16 residues. From germline, CDR1 is KGHSH and CDR2 LQKENI. The CDR3: CASSLRQGATNEKLFF. The CDR3 DNA reads as TGTGCCAGCTCACTTCGACAGGGCGCAACTAATGAAAAACTGTTTTTT.

This clone was counted once. V is TRBV27 and J is TRBJ2-6, with TRBD2 as a possible D gene (6 bases). Trimming removed 2 bases at V and 2 bases at J, with 13 bases between. The CDR3 length is 17 residues. The germline CDR1 and CDR2 sequences are MNHEY and SMNVEV (reference sequence). The CDR3, as DNA: TGTGCCAGCAGTTTAATCCGGGGGATACCTGGGGCCAACGTCCTGACTTTC. Encoded protein: CASSLIRGIPGANVLTF.

The chain combines TRBV27 with TRBJ2-4; unclear D gene. Germline V gene lookup returns CDR1 MNHEY and CDR2 SMNVEV (reference sequence). The CDR3 covers 15 residues. V was pared by 5 bases and J by 1 base, with 12 bases between. CDR3 in amino acids: CASSDDITAKNIQYF. DNA of the CDR3: TGTGCCAGCAGTGATGACATCACGGCCAAAAACATTCAGTACTTC.

The chain links TRBV28 to TRBJ1-6, with D unclear. V was shortened by 3 bases and J by 5 bases, with 11 bases between the two germline ends. The V gene's germline CDR1 is MDHEN and CDR2 SYDVKM. The length of the CDR3 is 15 residues. The CDR3 sequence is CASSLGGSHNSPLHF. CDR3 in DNA: TGTGCCAGCAGTTTGGGAGGGTCCCATAATTCACCCCTCCACTTT.

The V and J genes are TRBV23-1 and TRBJ2-7; D is uncertain. TRBV23-1 is an ORF for which the function is uncertain. The CDR3 spans 10 residues. The ends were cut back, 8 bases at V and 2 bases at J, with 4 bases in the middle. The CDR3 DNA reads TGCGCCAGCGTCCCCTACGAGCAGTACTTC. It encodes CASVPYEQYF.

This chain uses TRBV4-1 with TRBJ2-2; D is unresolved. The V end was cut by 3 bases, the J end by 5 bases, with 16 bases between. CDR3 length: 16 amino acids. The germline gives CDR1 MGHRA, CDR2 YSYEKL. CDR3 region: CASSHSSKPRTGELFF. The CDR3 region has the DNA TGCGCCAGCAGCCATTCCAGTAAACCGCGTACCGGGGAGCTGTTTTTT.

This clone occurred once. This rearrangement joins TRBV6-5 to TRBJ1-4, with D uncertain. The CDR3 runs to 16 residues. Germline values: CDR1 MNHEY, CDR2 SVGAGI. V was pared by 0 bases and J by 0 bases, with 8 bases between. Written as DNA, the CDR3 is TGTGCCAGCAGTTACTCCCCAGAAGCAACTAATGAAAAACTGTTTTTT. Translation: CASSYSPEATNEKLFF.

The V and J genes are TRBV27 and TRBJ1-6, with D uncertain. V lost 8 bases and J 9 bases, leaving 14 bases between the germline ends. Germline V CDR1 and CDR2: MNHEY, SMNVEV (reference sequence). This CDR3 has 13 amino acids. The CDR3 sequence is CASRTAVVSPLHF. The CDR3 DNA reads as TGTGCCAGCCGAACAGCAGTAGTTTCACCCCTCCACTTT.

J is TRBJ1-3 and V is TRBV4-1; D is undetermined. The V end was cut by 1 base, the J end by 3 bases, with 16 bases between. The CDR3 is made up of 17 amino acids. The germline CDR1 and CDR2 sequences are MGHRA and YSYEKL. CDR3 DNA: TGCGCCAGCAGCCAAGGCCAAGCTCGGGCTCTTGGAAACACCATATATTTT. Translated: CASSQGQARALGNTIYF.

The chain links TRBV11-2 to TRBJ2-1, with 10 bases identical to TRBD2. The CDR3 loop spans 15 amino acids. Germline loops: CDR1 SGHAT, CDR2 FQNNGV. With V trimmed by 5 bases and J by 3 bases, 4 bases remained unmatched. CDR3 in DNA: TGTGCCAGCAGCGCAAGGACTAGCGGCTACAATGAGCAGTTCTTC. This gives the protein CASSARTSGYNEQFF.

The V call is TRBV30, the J call TRBJ2-7; either TRBD1 or TRBD2 may fit D (5 bases each). Trimming removed 5 bases at V and 2 bases at J, with 13 bases between. This CDR3 is built from 13 residues. The germline V gene encodes CDR1 GTSNPN and CDR2 SVGIG (reference sequence). Written as DNA, the CDR3 is TGTGCCTGGGACCCCGGGGCAACCTACGAGCAGTACTTC. It encodes CAWDPGATYEQYF.

This clone was picked up one time. DNA for the CDR3: TGCGCCAGCAGCTTGTACTTGGGACTAGCGGGAGGGAAGGCAGATACGCAGTATTTT. It yields the protein CASSLYLGLAGGKADTQYF. The chain recombines TRBV5-1 with TRBJ2-3; TRBD2 matches at 16 bases. The CDR3 consists of 19 residues. The V and J ends lost 1 base and 4 bases, in that order; junction bases with no gene match: 9. Looked up from germline, CDR1 is SGHRS and CDR2 is YFSETQ.

The chain recombines TRBV5-1 with TRBJ2-7; 7 bases map to TRBD2. V shed 0 bases and J 0 bases; nucleotides not matched to a gene: 6. The CDR3 length is 16 residues. Germline V gene lookup returns CDR1 SGHRS and CDR2 YFSETQ. CDR3 nucleotides: TGCGCCAGCAGCTTGGCCGGGGGGTCTAGCTCCTACGAGCAGTACTTC. It codes for CASSLAGGSSSYEQYF.

The J gene is TRBJ2-5, the V gene TRBV11-3; D is perhaps TRBD1 or TRBD2 (5 bases each). V lost 5 bases and J 3 bases, leaving 10 bases between the germline ends. Germline V gene data show CDR1 as SGHNT and CDR2 as YENEEA. This CDR3 region has 13 residues. The CDR3 reads CASSAGTEETQYF. CDR3 in DNA: TGTGCCAGCAGCGCAGGGACGGAAGAGACCCAGTACTTC.

The DNA of the CDR3 is TGTGCCAGCAGCAAGGGACAGCCAATACACATATCTGGGGCCAACGTCCTGACTTTC. Its translation is CASSKGQPIHISGANVLTF. The chain employs TRBV5-4 and TRBJ2-6; 7 nucleotides align to TRBD1. The germline V gene encodes CDR1 SGHNT and CDR2 YYREEE (reference sequence). Unmatched junction bases numbered 14, after V lost 4 bases and J lost 1 base. This CDR3 contains 19 residues.

The V gene is TRBV11-3, the J gene TRBJ2-7; tentatively, D is TRBD1 or TRBD2 (5 bases each). The V end lost 5 bases, the J end lost 4 bases, and 12 bases lay between the germline ends. Germline CDR1 and CDR2: SGHNT and YENEEA. The CDR3 sequence is 13 residues long. CDR3 region: CASSRDGNYEQYF. In DNA form, the CDR3 reads TGTGCCAGCAGCCGGGACGGCAATTACGAGCAGTACTTC.

The genes are TRBV2 and TRBJ2-1, with D tentatively TRBD1 or TRBD2 (5 bases each). With 5 bases removed from V and 8 bases from J, the gap between germline ends came to 16 bases. CDR1 and CDR2 from the germline V gene are SNHLY and FYNNEI. The CDR3 sequence is 14 residues long. CDR3: CASSFGTPQHEQFF. The CDR3 nucleotides read TGTGCCAGCAGTTTCGGGACCCCGCAGCATGAGCAGTTCTTC.

V is TRBV30 and J is TRBJ1-6; 7 bases are shared with TRBD1. Germline trimming cut 2 bases from V and 9 bases from J; bases unmatched to any gene: 10. This CDR3 spans 15 amino acids. Germline V gene sequence: CDR1 GTSNPN, CDR2 SVGIG (reference sequence). CDR3 nucleotides: TGTGCCTGGAGTACGCCGGGACAGCCCTTTTCACCCCTCCACTTT. This sequence encodes CAWSTPGQPFSPLHF.